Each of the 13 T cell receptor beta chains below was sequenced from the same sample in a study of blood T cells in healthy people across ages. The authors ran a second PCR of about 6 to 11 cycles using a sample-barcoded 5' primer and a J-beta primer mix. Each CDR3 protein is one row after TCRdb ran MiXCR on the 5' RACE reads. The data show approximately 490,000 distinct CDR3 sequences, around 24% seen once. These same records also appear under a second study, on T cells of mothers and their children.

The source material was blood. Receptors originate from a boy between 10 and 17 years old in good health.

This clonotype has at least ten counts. This CDR3 reads CASSVGGSEETQYF. DNA of the CDR3: TGTGCCAGCAGCGTAGGAGGGAGCGAAGAGACCCAGTACTTC. The chain combines TRBV9 with TRBJ2-5; TRBD2 is a possible D gene (5 bases). Trimming took off 0 bases at V and 3 bases at J, with 9 bases between the two ends. The CDR3 is 14 residues long. Germline V CDR1 and CDR2: SGDLS, YYNGEE.

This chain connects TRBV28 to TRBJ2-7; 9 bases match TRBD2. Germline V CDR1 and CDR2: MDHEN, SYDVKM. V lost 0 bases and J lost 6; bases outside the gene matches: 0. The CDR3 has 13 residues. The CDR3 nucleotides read TGTGCCAGCAGTTTATGGACTAGCGGCGAGCAGTACTTC. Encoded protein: CASSLWTSGEQYF.

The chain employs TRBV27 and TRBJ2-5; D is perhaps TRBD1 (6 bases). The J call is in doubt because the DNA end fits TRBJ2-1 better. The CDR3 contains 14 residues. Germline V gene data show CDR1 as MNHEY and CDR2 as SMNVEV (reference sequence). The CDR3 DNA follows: TGTGCCAGCAGTATCTTGGCCAGGGGCAATGAGCAGTTCTTC. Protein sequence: CASSILARGNEQFF.

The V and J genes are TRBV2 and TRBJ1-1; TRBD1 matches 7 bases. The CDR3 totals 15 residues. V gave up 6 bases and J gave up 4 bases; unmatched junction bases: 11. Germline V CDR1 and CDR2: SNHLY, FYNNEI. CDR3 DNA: TGTGCCAGCAGCCAGGGGGGGGCGCGTGGCACTGAAGCTTTCTTT. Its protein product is CASSQGGARGTEAFF.

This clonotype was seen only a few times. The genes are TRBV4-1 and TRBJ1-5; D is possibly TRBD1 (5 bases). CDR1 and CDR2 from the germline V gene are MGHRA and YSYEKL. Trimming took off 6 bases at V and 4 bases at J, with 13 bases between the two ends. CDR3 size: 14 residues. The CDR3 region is CASSKERGNQPQHF. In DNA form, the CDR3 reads TGCGCCAGCAGTAAGGAGAGGGGTAATCAGCCCCAGCATTTT.

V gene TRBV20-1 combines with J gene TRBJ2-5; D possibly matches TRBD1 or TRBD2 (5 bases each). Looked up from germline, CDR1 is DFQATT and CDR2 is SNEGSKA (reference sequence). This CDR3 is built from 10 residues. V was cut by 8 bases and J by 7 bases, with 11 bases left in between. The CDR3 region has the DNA TGCAGTTCTCCTGGGGGGACCCAGTACTTC. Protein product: CSSPGGTQYF.

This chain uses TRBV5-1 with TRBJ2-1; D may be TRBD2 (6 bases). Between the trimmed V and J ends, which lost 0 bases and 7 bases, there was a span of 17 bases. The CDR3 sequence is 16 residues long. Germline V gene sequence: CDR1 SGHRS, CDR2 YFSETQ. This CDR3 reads CASSLAGGDYRNEQFF. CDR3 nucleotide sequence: TGCGCCAGCAGCTTGGCCGGGGGTGATTACAGGAATGAGCAGTTCTTC. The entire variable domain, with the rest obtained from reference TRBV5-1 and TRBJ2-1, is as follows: KAGVTQTPRYLIKTRGQQVTLSCSPISGHRSVSWYQQTPGQGLQFLFEYFSETQRNKGNFPGRFSGRQFSNSRSEMNVSTLELGDSALYLCASSLAGGDYRNEQFFGPGTRLTVL.

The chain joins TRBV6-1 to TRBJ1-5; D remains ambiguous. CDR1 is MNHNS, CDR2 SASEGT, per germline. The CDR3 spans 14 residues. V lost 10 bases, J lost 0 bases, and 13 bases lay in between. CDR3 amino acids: CATAPGYSNQPQHF. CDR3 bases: TGTGCCACCGCTCCGGGGTATAGCAATCAGCCCCAGCATTTT.

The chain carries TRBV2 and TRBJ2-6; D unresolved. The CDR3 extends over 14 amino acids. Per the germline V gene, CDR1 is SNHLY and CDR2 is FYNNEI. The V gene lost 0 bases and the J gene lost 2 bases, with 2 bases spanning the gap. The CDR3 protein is CASSEAAGANVLTF. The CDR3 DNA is TGTGCCAGCAGTGAAGCTGCTGGGGCCAACGTCCTGACTTTC. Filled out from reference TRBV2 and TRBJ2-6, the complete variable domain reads EPEVTQTPSHQVTQMGQEVILRCVPISNHLYFYWYRQILGQKVEFLVSFYNNEISEKSEIFDDQFSVERPDGSNFTLKIRSTKLEDSAMYFCASSEAAGANVLTFGAGSRLTVL.

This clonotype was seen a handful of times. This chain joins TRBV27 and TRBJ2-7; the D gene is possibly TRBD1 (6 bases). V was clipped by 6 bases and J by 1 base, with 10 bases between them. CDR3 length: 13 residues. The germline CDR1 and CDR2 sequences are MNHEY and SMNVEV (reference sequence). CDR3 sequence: CASRTTGSYEQYF. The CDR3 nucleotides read TGTGCCAGCAGGACGACAGGATCCTACGAGCAGTACTTC.

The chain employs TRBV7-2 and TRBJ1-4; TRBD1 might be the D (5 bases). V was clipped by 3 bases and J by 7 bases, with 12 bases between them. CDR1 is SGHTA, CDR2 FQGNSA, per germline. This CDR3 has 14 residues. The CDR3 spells CASSLTAGGEKLFF. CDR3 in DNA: TGTGCCAGCAGCTTGACAGCGGGTGGTGAAAAACTGTTTTTT.

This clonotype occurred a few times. Here the CDR3 DNA reads TGTGCCAGCAGCCAAGCATGGCGGGGGTCCCGAGGGGATGAGCAGTTCTTC. This translates into CASSQAWRGSRGDEQFF. The chain links TRBV14 to TRBJ2-1, with TRBD2 matching 7 bases. The V gene's germline CDR1 is SGHDN and CDR2 FVKESK. V shed 1 base, J shed 8 bases, and the junction held 14 bases outside the gene matches. This CDR3 has 17 amino acids.

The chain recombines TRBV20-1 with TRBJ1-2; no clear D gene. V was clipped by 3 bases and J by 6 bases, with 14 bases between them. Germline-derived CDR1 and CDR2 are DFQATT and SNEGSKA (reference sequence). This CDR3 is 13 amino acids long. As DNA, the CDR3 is TGCAGTGCTAGCGGCCCTGAAAAGAATGGCTACACCTTC. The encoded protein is CSASGPEKNGYTF.